This T cell receptor (beta chain) comes out of a study of beta chain features in type 1 diabetes. Isolated RNA was reverse transcribed in full, so expressed TCRB transcripts were sequenced. This table comes from immunoSEQ multiplex PCR, and its TCRdb copy is limited to in-frame clones, with some not included. The data show around 250,000 clones, with 20% seen just once and around 0.028% held by the top ten. This CDR3 spans 13 amino acids. After removal of 1 base from V and 11 bases from J, the junction contained 6 bases not matched to a gene. The germline V gene encodes CDR1 LGHNA and CDR2 YSLEER. Via the markers CD45RO/CCR7/CD25/CD127/CD95/CD27, stem cell-like memory, regulatory, central memory and naive CD4+ cells were sorted. Broader study findings: The naive, central memory and Treg TCRB repertoires looked more alike in patients than they did in healthy donors. Patients with type 1 diabetes carried fewer insertions and had more deletions at their VDJ junctions. Type 1 diabetes patients had moderately but significantly shorter TCRB CDR3s in all four CD4+ subsets.

This clone was observed a few times. Its cognate antigen is unknown. V is TRBV4-3 and J is TRBJ1-1, with 8 bases lining up with TRBD1. The receptor comes from a woman aged 40 to 50 with type 1 diabetes. Source material: naive CD4+ T cells from blood. The DNA for the CDR3 is TGCGCCAGCAGCCAAGCGGTCAGGGGGCAGGCTTTCTTT. It encodes CASSQAVRGQAFF.